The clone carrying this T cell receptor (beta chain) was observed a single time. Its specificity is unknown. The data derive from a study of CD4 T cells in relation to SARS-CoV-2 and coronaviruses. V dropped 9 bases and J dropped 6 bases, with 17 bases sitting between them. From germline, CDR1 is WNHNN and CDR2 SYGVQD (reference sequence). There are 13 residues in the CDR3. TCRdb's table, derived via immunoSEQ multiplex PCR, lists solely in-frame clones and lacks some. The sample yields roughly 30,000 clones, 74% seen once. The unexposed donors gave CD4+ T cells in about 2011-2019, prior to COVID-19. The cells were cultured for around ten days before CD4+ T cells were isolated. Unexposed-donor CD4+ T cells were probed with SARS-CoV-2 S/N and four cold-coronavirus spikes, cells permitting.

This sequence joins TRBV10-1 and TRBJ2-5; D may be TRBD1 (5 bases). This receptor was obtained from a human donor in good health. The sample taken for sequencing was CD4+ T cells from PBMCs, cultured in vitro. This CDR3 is CARPRTSLKTQYF. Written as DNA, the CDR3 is TGCGCCAGACCCCGGACATCTTTAAAGACCCAGTACTTC.